This TCR beta chain was profiled in a study of T-cell memory formation after mild COVID-19. General study results and limits: Clonal second-wave expansions that peaked on day 37 had unconfirmed SARS-CoV-2 specificity.

TCRdb called the 5' RACE reads again in MiXCR, with one record for every CDR3 protein. The data contain almost 350,000 distinct CDR3 sequences, approximately 22% of them singletons. This clonotype was found a few times. The antigen remains unidentified. This TCR derives from a man between 18 and 29 years old who had mild COVID-19 (a few samples of this study predate the infection). Cell type and time point are not known. The specimen sequenced was PBMCs or a T cell subset sorted from them (not recorded which).

The CDR3 DNA follows: TGCAGCGTTGTCCAGGAGACAGCATATGGCTACACCTTC. Encoded protein: CSVVQETAYGYTF. This chain uses TRBV29-1 with TRBJ1-2; D possibly corresponds to TRBD1 (5 bases). Germline V lookup: CDR1 SQVTM, CDR2 ANQGSEA. The ends were cut back, 4 bases at V and 5 bases at J, with 14 bases in the middle. CDR3 length: 13 amino acids.